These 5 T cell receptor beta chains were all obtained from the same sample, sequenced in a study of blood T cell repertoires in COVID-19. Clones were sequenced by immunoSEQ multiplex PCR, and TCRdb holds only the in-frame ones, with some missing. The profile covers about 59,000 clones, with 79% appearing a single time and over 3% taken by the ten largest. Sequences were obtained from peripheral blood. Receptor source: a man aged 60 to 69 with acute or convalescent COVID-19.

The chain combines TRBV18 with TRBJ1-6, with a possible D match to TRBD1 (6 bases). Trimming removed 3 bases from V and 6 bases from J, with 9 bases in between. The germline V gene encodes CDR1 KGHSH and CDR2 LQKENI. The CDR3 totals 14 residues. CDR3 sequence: CASSPQGGNSPLHF. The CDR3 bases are TGTGCCAGCTCACCTCAAGGGGGTAATTCACCCCTCCACTTT.

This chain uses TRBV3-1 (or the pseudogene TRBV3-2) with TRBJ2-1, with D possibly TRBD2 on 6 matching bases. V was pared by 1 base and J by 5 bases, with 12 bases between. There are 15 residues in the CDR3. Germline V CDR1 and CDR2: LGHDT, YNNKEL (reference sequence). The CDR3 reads CASSQGAGRNNEQFF. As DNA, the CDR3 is TGTGCCAGCAGCCAAGGGGCGGGAAGGAACAATGAGCAGTTCTTC.

The CDR3 DNA reads as TGTGCCAGCAGCCAAGATTTAGAGTACACTGAAGCTTTCTTT. This sequence encodes CASSQDLEYTEAFF. The J gene is TRBJ1-1, the V gene TRBV3-1 (or the pseudogene TRBV3-2); D is unclear. The length of the CDR3 is 14 residues. Germline V lookup: CDR1 LGHDT, CDR2 YNNKEL (reference sequence). Trimming left V 0 bases short and J 3 bases short, with 8 bases between.

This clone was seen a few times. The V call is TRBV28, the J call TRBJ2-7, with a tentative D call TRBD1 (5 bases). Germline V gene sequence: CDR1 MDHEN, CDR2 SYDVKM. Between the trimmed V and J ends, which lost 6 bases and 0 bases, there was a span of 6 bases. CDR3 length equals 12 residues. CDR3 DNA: TGTGCCAGCAGGCAGGGCTCCTACGAGCAGTACTTC. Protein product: CASRQGSYEQYF.

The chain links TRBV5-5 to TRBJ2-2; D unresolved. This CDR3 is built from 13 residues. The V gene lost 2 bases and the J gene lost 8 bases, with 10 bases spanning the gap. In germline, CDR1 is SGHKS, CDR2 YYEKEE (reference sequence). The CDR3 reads CASSFVYMGELFF. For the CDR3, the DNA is TGTGCCAGCAGCTTCGTTTATATGGGGGAGCTGTTTTTT.